The 17 T cell receptor beta chains given below trace back to one sample, sequenced in a study of CD8 T cells in ankylosing spondylitis. Each CDR3 protein is one row after TCRdb ran MiXCR on the 5' RACE reads. The sample lists under 120,000 distinct CDR3 sequences, around 24% occurring once. Material for sequencing was synovial fluid, either unsorted or a sorted T cell fraction (not recorded which). Source of these receptors: a male donor with ankylosing spondylitis.

This clonotype was picked up a small number of times. V and J are TRBV5-5 and TRBJ2-2, with D possibly being TRBD2 (5 bases). Germline-derived CDR1 and CDR2 are SGHKS and YYEKEE (reference sequence). CDR3 length: 13 residues. The ends were cut back, 2 bases at V and 9 bases at J, with 11 bases in the middle. CDR3 nucleotides: TGTGCCAGCAGCTTCCCGGGGAACCGGGAGCTGTTTTTT. Protein sequence: CASSFPGNRELFF.

The chain recombines TRBV12-3 or TRBV12-4 with TRBJ1-5; D remains unclear. This CDR3 has 13 amino acids. The germline V and J ends were trimmed by 2 bases and 4 bases, with 6 bases remaining between them. The CDR3 here is CASSLSPNQPQHF. CDR3 nucleotides: TGTGCCAGCAGTTTATCCCCGAATCAGCCCCAGCATTTT.

This clonotype appeared a few times. V gene TRBV7-8 combines with J gene TRBJ2-3; 9 nucleotides agree with TRBD2. J was trimmed by 4 bases and V by 8 bases; bases with no gene match: 7. This CDR3 contains 14 residues. The germline V gene encodes CDR1 SGHVS and CDR2 FQNEAQ. CDR3 region: CASQGASGADTQYF. CDR3 nucleotide sequence: TGTGCCAGCCAAGGGGCTAGCGGGGCAGATACGCAGTATTTT.

The chain joins TRBV27 to TRBJ1-5; 9 bases line up with TRBD1. Trimming took 5 bases from V and 0 from J; bases not matched to a gene: 11. The CDR3 spans 18 residues. Germline lookup yields CDR1 MNHEY and CDR2 SMNVEV (reference sequence). CDR3 loop: CASSPRDRAWDSNQPQHF. The CDR3 region has the DNA TGTGCCAGCAGTCCGCGGGACAGGGCATGGGATAGCAATCAGCCCCAGCATTTT.

The J gene is TRBJ2-1, the V gene TRBV20-1; 7 positions agree with TRBD2. Germline assignment: CDR1 DFQATT and CDR2 SNEGSKA (reference sequence). J gave up 7 bases and V 1 base, and 7 bases lay outside the gene matches. The CDR3 spans 14 residues. The CDR3 region has the DNA TGCAGTGCTAGAGTACTAGCGACTTGGAATGAGCAGTTCTTC. Residues: CSARVLATWNEQFF.

This chain connects TRBV14 to TRBJ1-1; D unresolved. The CDR3 covers 13 residues. The V end lost 7 bases, the J end lost 3 bases, and 12 bases lay between the germline ends. The germline gives CDR1 SGHDN, CDR2 FVKESK. CDR3 sequence reads: CASTDSLHTEAFF. For the CDR3, the DNA is TGTGCCAGCACCGATAGCCTACACACTGAAGCTTTCTTT. The full variable domain, in which reference TRBV14 and TRBJ1-1 provide the parts outside the CDR3, is EAGVTQFPSHSVIEKGQTVTLRCDPISGHDNLYWYRRVMGKEIKFLLHFVKESKQDESGMPNNRFLAERTGGTYSTLKVQPAELEDSGVYFCASTDSLHTEAFFGQGTRLTVV.

In this sample, this clonotype turned up once. CDR3 sequence (DNA): TGTGCCAGCAGTGTGGGCCCCGGGACCAATGAGCAGTTCTTC. Translating it yields CASSVGPGTNEQFF. V and J are TRBV6-4 and TRBJ2-1, with D tentatively TRBD1 or TRBD2 (5 bases each). The CDR3 is made up of 14 amino acids. V was clipped by 4 bases and J by 6 bases, with 13 bases between them. Germline CDR1 is MRHNA and CDR2 is SNTAGT.

V and J are TRBV7-9 and TRBJ2-7; the match to TRBD2 covers 9 bases. The CDR3 is 14 amino acids. Germline V gene sequence: CDR1 SEHNR, CDR2 FQNEAQ (reference sequence). V shed 1 base and J 5 bases; nucleotides not matched to a gene: 3. The CDR3 region has the DNA TGTGCCAGCAGCTTAGAAGCGGGAGGTAACGAGCAGTACTTC. Translated, it gives CASSLEAGGNEQYF.

Ten or more counts support this clonotype. The rearrangement uses TRBV7-2 and TRBJ2-3, with D perhaps matching TRBD1 or TRBD2 (7 bases each). Looked up from germline, CDR1 is SGHTA and CDR2 is FQGNSA. Between the trimmed V and J ends, which lost 2 bases and 6 bases, there was a span of 15 bases. This CDR3 has 15 residues. In DNA, the CDR3 is TGTGCCAGCAGCTTACCGGGACTACAGGGGGATACGCAGTATTTT. Translating gives CASSLPGLQGDTQYF.

This clonotype has only one observation. J is TRBJ2-1 and V is TRBV5-1; D is uncertain. The V gene's germline CDR1 is SGHRS and CDR2 YFSETQ. The CDR3 totals 15 residues. The V gene lost 0 bases and the J gene lost 1 base, with 8 bases spanning the gap. CDR3 sequence reads: CASSLDSYSYNEQFF. The CDR3, as DNA: TGCGCCAGCAGCTTGGATTCATATTCCTACAATGAGCAGTTCTTC.

The V and J genes are TRBV20-1 and TRBJ2-2; 9 nucleotides agree with TRBD2. The CDR3 is 14 amino acids. V shed 5 bases and J 5 bases; nucleotides not matched to a gene: 6. CDR1 is DFQATT and CDR2 is SNEGSKA in the germline V gene (reference sequence). The CDR3 nucleotides read TGCAGTGCTGGTGCGGGAGGGGAAACCGGGGAGCTGTTTTTT. It yields the protein CSAGAGGETGELFF.

The chain uses TRBV6-1 and TRBJ1-5; tentatively, D is TRBD1 (5 bases). With 1 base removed from V and 7 bases from J, the gap between germline ends came to 11 bases. The CDR3 spans 14 residues. The germline V gene has CDR1 MNHNS and CDR2 SASEGT. CDR3 sequence: CASSEGGDRQPQHF. The CDR3, as DNA: TGTGCCAGCAGTGAAGGGGGGGATAGACAGCCCCAGCATTTT.

A few counts support this clonotype. This chain uses TRBV25-1 with TRBJ2-2; TRBD1 matches 7 bases. The CDR3 totals 14 residues. J was trimmed by 5 bases and V by 6 bases; bases with no gene match: 6. CDR1 and CDR2 from the germline V gene are MGHDK and SYGVNS. CDR3 sequence: CASSRTGDTGELFF. The CDR3 DNA sequence: TGTGCCAGCAGCCGTACAGGGGATACCGGGGAGCTGTTTTTT.

This clonotype was seen many times. The rearrangement uses TRBV9 and TRBJ2-2, with D possibly being TRBD2 (5 bases). V was trimmed by 0 bases and J by 1 base, leaving 10 bases between them. This CDR3 is built from 16 residues. Per the germline V gene, CDR1 is SGDLS and CDR2 is YYNGEE. CDR3 protein: CASSVDLLENTGELFF. CDR3 nucleotides: TGTGCCAGCAGCGTAGATTTACTAGAGAACACCGGGGAGCTGTTTTTT.

This rearrangement joins TRBV6-2 or TRBV6-3 to TRBJ2-3; D is perhaps TRBD2 (5 bases). This CDR3 is built from 13 residues. V dropped 0 bases and J dropped 6 bases, with 7 bases sitting between them. Germline V lookup: CDR1 MNHEY, CDR2 SVGEGT. The CDR3 sequence is CASSYSPGDTQYF. The CDR3 bases are TGTGCCAGCAGTTACTCGCCGGGGGATACGCAGTATTTT.

J is TRBJ2-7 and V is TRBV27, with 9 bases aligning to TRBD1. From germline, CDR1 is MNHEY and CDR2 SMNVEV (reference sequence). The CDR3 sequence is 15 residues long. V shed 5 bases, J shed 4 bases, and the junction held 9 bases outside the gene matches. This CDR3 reads CASSTQGTGSYEQYV. The CDR3 region has the DNA TGTGCCAGCAGTACTCAGGGGACAGGGTCATACGAGCAGTACGTC.

The chain is built from TRBV7-2 and TRBJ1-5; D call uncertain. CDR3 size: 15 residues. The germline gives CDR1 SGHTA, CDR2 FQGNSA. Trimming stripped 3 bases from V and 4 bases from J, with 13 bases between. The CDR3 loop reads CASSLSSMGNQPQHF. The CDR3 nucleotides are TGTGCCAGCAGCTTGAGCTCGATGGGGAATCAGCCCCAGCATTTT.